The rows below give T cell receptor beta chains drawn from one sample of a study of shared clonotypes between healthy human individuals. TCRdb's table, derived via immunoSEQ multiplex PCR, lists solely in-frame clones and lacks some. Of fewer than 1.4 million clones in the sample, around 82% were seen once. Specimen: memory CD4+ T cells from PBMCs. These receptors came from a man between 18 and 35 years old in good health. Some clones in this sample may be carry-over from other donors' samples. CDR3s include the opening cysteine and the closing phenylalanine or tryptophan. The D gene is left open where the match is weak. Expanded clones are given a class, and other clones once, few, many or no size at all.

clone_size j_call d_call v_call cdr3_aa cdr3_nt
- TRBJ2-2 TRBD1 TRBV6-7 CASSYTPGRDRGPDTGELFF TGTGCCAGCAGTTACACCCCCGGTCGTGACAGGGGGCCAGACACCGGGGAGCTGTTTTTT
- TRBJ2-1 - TRBV6-5 CASSRPGDREAFF TGTGCCAGCAGCCGACCCGGAGACAGGGAGGCGTTCTTC
- TRBJ2-5 - TRBV7-9 CASSFDVGPQETQYF TGTGCCAGCAGCTTTGACGTAGGGCCCCAAGAGACCCAGTACTTC
- TRBJ2-3 - TRBV9 CASSPRPGGPRVDTQYF TGTGCCAGCAGCCCACGTCCTGGCGGTCCCCGGGTAGATACGCAGTATTTT
- TRBJ1-1 TRBD1 TRBV7-9 CASSQMRQGGTEAFF TGTGCCAGCAGCCAGATGAGACAGGGCGGCACTGAAGCTTTCTTT
few TRBJ2-1 - TRBV5-1 CASSGRGESSYNEQFF TGCGCCAGCAGCGGTAGAGGAGAGAGCTCCTACAATGAGCAGTTCTTC
- TRBJ1-4 - TRBV6-1 CASTPRPSNEKLFF TGTGCCAGCACTCCGAGACCGAGTAATGAAAAACTGTTTTTT
- TRBJ2-7 TRBD2 TRBV20-1 CSASLAGGQYF TGCAGTGCTAGCCTAGCGGGAGGGCAGTACTTC
few TRBJ1-5 TRBD1 TRBV28 CASGGQELWHF TGTGCCAGTGGGGGACAGGAACTGTGGCATTTT
few TRBJ1-1 - TRBV6-1 CASVPGLSSTEAFF TGTGCCAGCGTCCCAGGGCTCTCTTCTACTGAAGCTTTCTTT
once TRBJ2-3 TRBD1 TRBV9 CASSVAGTVGTDTQYF TGTGCCAGCAGCGTCGCCGGGACAGTCGGCACAGATACGCAGTATTTT
- TRBJ1-3 - TRBV5-1 CASSLALTDSPGNTIYF TGCGCCAGCAGCTTGGCCCTAACGGACAGTCCTGGAAACACCATATATTTT
- TRBJ2-6 TRBD2 TRBV5-1 CASSLSNYPGLAGESSGANVLTF TGCGCCAGCAGCTTGTCAAATTATCCGGGACTAGCGGGGGAGAGCTCTGGGGCCAACGTCCTGACTTTC
few TRBJ2-1 - TRBV28 CASSPLSRGEQFF TGTGCCAGCAGTCCCCTCTCGAGGGGTGAGCAGTTCTTC
- TRBJ1-2 - TRBV5-1 CASSLAGEGSYGYTF TGCGCCAGCAGCTTGGCGGGGGAGGGGTCCTATGGCTACACCTTC
few TRBJ1-1 - TRBV19 CASSIGGKNTEAFF TGTGCCAGTAGTATTGGGGGAAAAAACACTGAAGCTTTCTTT
- TRBJ2-7 - TRBV5-6 CASSLIGGDKQYF TGTGCCAGCAGCTTAATAGGCGGAGATAAGCAGTACTTC
- TRBJ1-4 - TRBV4-3 CASSHGGFEKLFF TGCGCCAGCAGCCATGGAGGGTTTGAAAAACTGTTTTTT
- TRBJ1-1 - TRBV21-1 CASSSTTARGGNTEAFF TGTGCCAGCAGCAGCACAACCGCTCGAGGGGGGAACACTGAAGCTTTCTTT
- TRBJ1-4 - TRBV5-1 CASSRQDSEKLFF TGCGCCAGCAGTCGCCAGGACAGCGAAAAACTGTTTTTT
- TRBJ1-2 - TRBV28 CASSVFRTSPTNYGYTF TGTGCCAGCAGTGTGTTTAGGACAAGCCCTACTAACTATGGCTACACCTTC
- TRBJ2-1 TRBD2 TRBV19 CASSLGTSGRGGYNEQFF TGTGCCAGTAGCCTGGGGACTAGCGGGAGAGGGGGCTACAATGAGCAGTTCTTC
- TRBJ2-2 TRBD1 TRBV27 CASRDQTGTGYTGELFF TGTGCCAGCAGGGACCAAACCGGGACAGGATATACCGGGGAGCTGTTTTTT
- TRBJ1-4 TRBD1 TRBV30 CAWSARDRYNEKLFF TGTGCCTGGAGCGCAAGGGACAGATATAATGAAAAACTGTTTTTT
- TRBJ1-5 - TRBV25-1 CASSDGGKGNQPQHF TGTGCCAGCAGTGACGGGGGCAAGGGCAATCAGCCCCAGCATTTT
- TRBJ2-5 - TRBV5-4 CASSSTRETQYF TGTGCCAGCAGCTCGACCCGGGAGACCCAGTACTTC
- TRBJ2-7 TRBD2 TRBV5-1 CASSTSGSSYEQYF TGCGCCAGCAGTACTAGCGGGAGCTCCTACGAGCAGTACTTC